Presented here are 21 T cell receptor beta chains from one specimen sequenced in a study of spatial heterogeneity in lung cancer. Time point specified: sample taken at primary tumor resection. TCRdb analysed the 5' RACE reads with MiXCR anew, one entry per CDR3 protein. In the table there are tens of thousands of distinct CDR3 sequences, approximately 12% of which are singletons. The sample was PBMCs, taken at surgery. These receptor sequences come from a male donor with early-stage non-small cell lung cancer.

The table lists this clonotype with many counts. This rearrangement joins TRBV5-5 to TRBJ1-6; TRBD1 might be the D (6 bases). With 4 bases removed from V and 10 bases from J, the gap between germline ends came to 15 bases. Germline CDR1 SGHKS, CDR2 YYEKEE (reference sequence). This CDR3 has 14 amino acids. This CDR3 is CASSPDSLASPLHF. In DNA form, the CDR3 reads TGTGCCAGCAGCCCGGACAGCCTAGCCTCACCCCTCCACTTT.

This clonotype was detected a few times. J is TRBJ1-1 and V is TRBV7-3; D is undetermined. Germline lookup yields CDR1 SGHTA and CDR2 FQGTGA. The CDR3 length is 14 residues. V was trimmed by 2 bases and J by 3 bases, leaving 10 bases between them. The CDR3 bases are TGTGCCAGCAGCTTACACGGGAGGGACACTGAAGCTTTCTTT. It specifies CASSLHGRDTEAFF.

This clonotype has just a few counts. This chain joins TRBV7-9 and TRBJ2-1, with unresolved D. V lost 5 bases, J lost 8 bases, and 10 bases lay in between. The CDR3 sequence is 12 residues long. Germline loops: CDR1 SEHNR, CDR2 FQNEAQ (reference sequence). The CDR3 DNA sequence: TGTGCCAGCAGCCCTTCCGTCCATGAGCAGTTCTTC. Translation gives CASSPSVHEQFF. Variable domain in full (rest from reference TRBV7-9 and TRBJ2-1): DTGVSQNPRHKITKRGQNVTFRCDPISEHNRLYWYRQTLGQGPEFLTYFQNEAQLEKSRLLSDRFSAERPKGSFSTLEIQRTEQGDSAMYLCASSPSVHEQFFGPGTRLTVL.

This clonotype has only a few counts. This chain uses TRBV5-4 with TRBJ2-7; the match to TRBD1 covers 7 bases. This CDR3 contains 13 residues. J gave up 4 bases and V 2 bases, and 3 bases lay outside the gene matches. The V gene's germline CDR1 is SGHNT and CDR2 YYREEE (reference sequence). CDR3 nucleotides: TGTGCCAGCAGCTTAGAGACAGGGTACGAGCAGTACTTC. Protein product: CASSLETGYEQYF.

This clonotype was seen a handful of times. The genes are TRBV7-9 and TRBJ2-2; 7 bases are shared with TRBD1. Trimming at V came to 4 bases and at J to 7 bases, leaving 3 bases not matched to a gene. The CDR3 extends over 13 amino acids. Germline values: CDR1 SEHNR, CDR2 FQNEAQ (reference sequence). The CDR3 bases are TGTGCCAGCAGCTCCACAGGGGTCGGGGAGCTGTTTTTT. This encodes CASSSTGVGELFF. The full variable domain, with the rest looked up from reference TRBV7-9 and TRBJ2-2, is DTGVSQNPRHKITKRGQNVTFRCDPISEHNRLYWYRQTLGQGPEFLTYFQNEAQLEKSRLLSDRFSAERPKGSFSTLEIQRTEQGDSAMYLCASSSTGVGELFFGEGSRLTVL.

CDR3 sequence reads: CAISEIQDHEQYF. CDR3 bases: TGTGCCATCAGTGAGATACAAGACCACGAGCAGTACTTC. This chain connects TRBV10-3 to TRBJ2-7; no reliable D call. Trimming stripped 2 bases from V and 5 bases from J, with 10 bases between. Germline CDR1 and CDR2: ENHRY and SYGVKD. This CDR3 has 13 residues.

This sequence joins TRBV20-1 and TRBJ2-5; the match to TRBD2 covers 9 bases. Per germline, CDR1 DFQATT and CDR2 SNEGSKA (reference sequence). The CDR3 is made up of 12 amino acids. Losses at the gene ends were 5 bases for V and 4 bases for J; bases not matched to a gene: 2. CDR3 coding DNA: TGCAGTGCTTTTAGCGGGGGAGAGACCCAGTACTTC. This encodes CSAFSGGETQYF.

The J gene is TRBJ2-7, the V gene TRBV29-1, with D unclear. This CDR3 spans 12 amino acids. Germline CDR1 and CDR2: SQVTM and ANQGSEA. V lost 5 bases and J 1 base, leaving 9 bases between the germline ends. Here the CDR3 reads CSVSPFSYEQYF. In DNA form, the CDR3 reads TGCAGCGTTTCACCGTTTTCCTACGAGCAGTACTTC.

In this sample, this clonotype turned up a few times. V and J are TRBV20-1 and TRBJ2-7, with a tentative D call TRBD2 (7 bases). Between the trimmed V and J ends, which lost 5 bases and 7 bases, there was a span of 24 bases. The V gene's germline CDR1 is DFQATT and CDR2 SNEGSKA (reference sequence). The CDR3 covers 15 residues. The DNA for the CDR3 is TGCAGTGCTGGGCCCAATAGAGGGGGGGCTGAAGAGCAGTACTTC. It translates to CSAGPNRGGAEEQYF.

The chain recombines TRBV4-1 with TRBJ2-1; 7 bases fit TRBD1. The CDR3 has 16 amino acids. The ends lost 6 bases at V and 2 bases at J; junction bases unmatched: 10. Germline V lookup: CDR1 MGHRA, CDR2 YSYEKL. The CDR3 protein is CASRLLPGTAYNEQFF. CDR3 sequence (DNA): TGCGCCAGCAGGCTACTCCCCGGGACAGCCTACAATGAGCAGTTCTTC.

CDR3 nucleotides: TGTGCCAGCAGTTCAGGACTAGCGATGTCCACAGATACGCAGTATTTT. Translation: CASSSGLAMSTDTQYF. The chain uses TRBV28 and TRBJ2-3, with 9 bases aligning to TRBD2. CDR3 length: 16 amino acids. CDR1 is MDHEN and CDR2 is SYDVKM in the germline V gene. V dropped 4 bases and J dropped 2; count of bases not matched to a gene: 7.

This clonotype came up many times. The chain employs TRBV3-1 and TRBJ1-4, with unresolved D. Deletions cut 1 base from V and 6 bases from J, with 3 bases between. The CDR3 totals 12 residues. Germline CDR1 and CDR2: LGHDT and YNNKEL (reference sequence). CDR3: CASSQAYEKLFF. The DNA of the CDR3 is TGTGCCAGCAGCCAAGCATATGAAAAACTGTTTTTT.

Only a few counts were recorded for this clonotype. The chain joins TRBV27 to TRBJ1-5; D not certain. The V end lost 5 bases, the J end lost 9 bases, and 14 bases lay between the germline ends. The CDR3 totals 13 residues. Germline V gene data show CDR1 as MNHEY and CDR2 as SMNVEV (reference sequence). CDR3 nucleotides: TGTGCCAGCAGTCCCATATTCACCCGGCCCCAGCATTTT. Protein sequence: CASSPIFTRPQHF.

In this sample, this clonotype turned up a few times. The gene calls are TRBV28 and TRBJ1-2, with D maybe TRBD1 (5 bases). The CDR3 totals 12 residues. The V gene's germline CDR1 is MDHEN and CDR2 SYDVKM. Between the trimmed V and J ends, which lost 3 bases and 8 bases, there was a span of 10 bases. In DNA, the CDR3 is TGTGCCAGCAGTTTCGGGGGAAAAGGCTACACCTTC. Amino acids: CASSFGGKGYTF.

This clonotype appeared many times. The chain combines TRBV7-2 with TRBJ2-3; no clear D. V was trimmed by 1 base and J by 2 bases, leaving 10 bases between them. The CDR3 spans 15 residues. Germline CDR1 reads SGHTA; CDR2 reads FQGNSA. For the CDR3, the DNA is TGTGCCAGCAGCTTAGGTTTGCGGAACACAGATACGCAGTATTTT. Translated, it gives CASSLGLRNTDTQYF. Variable domain in full (rest from reference TRBV7-2 and TRBJ2-3): GAGVSQSPSNKVTEKGKDVELRCDPISGHTALYWYRQSLGQGLEFLIYFQGNSAPDKSGLPSDRFSAERTGGSVSTLTIQRTQQEDSAVYLCASSLGLRNTDTQYFGPGTRLTVL.

This chain uses TRBV10-3 with TRBJ2-3; 9 nucleotides match TRBD1. The V gene's germline CDR1 is ENHRY and CDR2 SYGVKD. This CDR3 has 15 amino acids. The ends lost 7 bases at V and 6 bases at J; junction bases unmatched: 11. DNA of the CDR3: TGTGCCATCAATGTCGGGACAGGGATATCGGATACGCAGTATTTT. Its translation is CAINVGTGISDTQYF.

This clonotype was counted only a few times. The chain couples TRBV11-1 to TRBJ2-1; 11 nucleotides line up with TRBD2. Trimming removed 3 bases from V and 1 base from J; junction bases left unmatched: 8. The CDR3 is 18 amino acids. Germline CDR1 reads SGHAT; CDR2 reads FQDESV (reference sequence). CDR3 in amino acids: CASSFPTSGSSSYNEQFF. CDR3 DNA sequence: TGTGCCAGCAGCTTCCCCACTAGCGGGAGTTCTTCCTACAATGAGCAGTTCTTC.

V is TRBV5-4 and J is TRBJ2-7, with a possible D match to TRBD2 (5 bases). This CDR3 spans 15 amino acids. Germline CDR1 and CDR2: SGHNT and YYREEE (reference sequence). The V gene lost 2 bases and the J gene lost 4 bases, with 16 bases spanning the gap. CDR3 loop: CASSFGQLGTYEQYF. In DNA, the CDR3 is TGTGCCAGCAGCTTCGGCCAACTAGGAACGTACGAGCAGTACTTC.

This clonotype has only a few counts. This sequence joins TRBV7-2 and TRBJ2-7; D is possibly TRBD1 (6 bases). With 5 bases removed from V and 2 bases from J, the gap between germline ends came to 16 bases. The CDR3 loop spans 15 amino acids. Per germline, CDR1 SGHTA and CDR2 FQGNSA. CDR3: CASSLAIQGTYEQYF. The DNA of the CDR3 is TGTGCCAGCAGCCTTGCCATTCAGGGGACCTACGAGCAGTACTTC.

The chain recombines TRBV2 with TRBJ2-3; 10 bases are shared with TRBD2. The germline V gene encodes CDR1 SNHLY and CDR2 FYNNEI. V shed 6 bases and J 9 bases; nucleotides not matched to a gene: 3. The CDR3 is 12 residues long. CDR3 in DNA: TGTGCCAGCAGCGGACTAGCGGAAACGCAGTATTTT. Translation gives CASSGLAETQYF.

This clonotype has ten or more counts. V is TRBV29-1 and J is TRBJ2-7; D possibly corresponds to TRBD2 (5 bases). Germline values: CDR1 SQVTM, CDR2 ANQGSEA. This CDR3 has 13 residues. V lost 7 bases and J 5 bases, leaving 18 bases between the germline ends. CDR3 DNA sequence: TGCAGCGCCGACGCGGGCCCCTCGAACGAGCAGTACTTC. Translation gives CSADAGPSNEQYF.